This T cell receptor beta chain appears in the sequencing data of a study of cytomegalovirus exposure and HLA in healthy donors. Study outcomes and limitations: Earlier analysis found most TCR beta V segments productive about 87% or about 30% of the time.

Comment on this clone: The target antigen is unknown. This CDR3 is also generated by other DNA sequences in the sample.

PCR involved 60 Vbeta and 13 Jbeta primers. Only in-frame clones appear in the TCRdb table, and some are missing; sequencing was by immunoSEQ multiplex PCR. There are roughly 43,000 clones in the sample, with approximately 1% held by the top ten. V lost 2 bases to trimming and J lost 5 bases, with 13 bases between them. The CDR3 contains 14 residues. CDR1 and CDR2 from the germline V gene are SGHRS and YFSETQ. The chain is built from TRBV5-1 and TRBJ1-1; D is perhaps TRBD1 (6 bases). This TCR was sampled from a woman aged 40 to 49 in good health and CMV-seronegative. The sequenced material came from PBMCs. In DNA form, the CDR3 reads TGCGCCAGCAGCTTACAGGGTCTCGGGACTGAAGCTTTCTTT. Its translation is CASSLQGLGTEAFF. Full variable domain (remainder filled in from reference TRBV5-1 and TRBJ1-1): KAGVTQTPRYLIKTRGQQVTLSCSPISGHRSVSWYQQTPGQGLQFLFEYFSETQRNKGNFPGRFSGRQFSNSRSEMNVSTLELGDSALYLCASSLQGLGTEAFFGQGTRLTVV.